This note documents a single T cell receptor beta chain sequence. The CDR3 extends over 14 amino acids. V shed 4 bases and J shed 5 bases, with 11 bases lying between them. Germline V gives CDR1 SGHNT, CDR2 YENEEA. In Seattle, patients joined the study during active infection and were tracked longitudinally. Assay: immunoSEQ multiplex PCR; the TCRdb copy retains only in-frame clones and omits some. The sample lists hundreds of thousands of clones, approximately 88% occurring once. The source of the sample is a study of blood T cell repertoires in COVID-19. Turning to the study itself: Donors in the United States, Italy and Spain gave samples during acute or convalescent COVID-19.

The material sequenced was peripheral blood. The TCR sequence derives from a woman aged 25 to 39 with COVID-19, enrolled during active disease. The V call is TRBV11-3, the J call TRBJ1-4, with a possible D match to TRBD1 (5 bases). CDR3 DNA: TGTGCCAGCAGCTCTCAGGGTGTGAATGAAAAACTGTTTTTT. It codes for CASSSQGVNEKLFF.